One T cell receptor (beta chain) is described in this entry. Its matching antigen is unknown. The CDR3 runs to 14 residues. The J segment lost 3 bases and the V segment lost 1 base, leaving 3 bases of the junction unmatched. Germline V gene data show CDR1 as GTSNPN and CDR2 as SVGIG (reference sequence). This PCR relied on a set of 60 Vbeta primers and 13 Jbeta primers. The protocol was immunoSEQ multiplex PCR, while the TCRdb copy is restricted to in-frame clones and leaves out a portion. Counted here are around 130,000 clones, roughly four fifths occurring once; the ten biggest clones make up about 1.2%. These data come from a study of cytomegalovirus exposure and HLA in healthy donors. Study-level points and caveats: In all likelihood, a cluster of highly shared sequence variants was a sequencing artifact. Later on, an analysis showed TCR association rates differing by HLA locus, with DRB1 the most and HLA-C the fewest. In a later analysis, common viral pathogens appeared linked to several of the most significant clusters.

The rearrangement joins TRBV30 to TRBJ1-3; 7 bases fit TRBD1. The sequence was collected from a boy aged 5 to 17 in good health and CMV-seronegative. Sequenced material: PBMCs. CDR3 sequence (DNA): TGTGCCTGGAGTGCGGGACAGATTGGAAACACCATATATTTT. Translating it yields CAWSAGQIGNTIYF.